This T cell receptor (beta chain) came from a study of cytomegalovirus exposure and HLA in healthy donors. The donors gave bone marrow, and they were healthy. Study-level points and caveats: An analysis was carried out later, and it reportedly showed fewer N-insertions in an Asian-associated ancestry cluster than the 666-donor mean. TCR beta sequences reportedly predicted most subjects' HLA-A and HLA-B alleles accurately.

Use of 60 Vbeta and 13 Jbeta primers characterized the PCR. Generated by immunoSEQ multiplex PCR, the TCRdb table keeps only in-frame clones and is missing some. The sample yields about 270,000 clones, about 66% seen once. The CDR3 is 15 amino acids. The trim removed 4 bases at V and 7 bases at J, leaving 10 bases unmatched. Turning to this clone: Its antigen is not identified.

V and J are TRBV5-3 and TRBJ1-5, with 8 bases fitting TRBD1. TRBV5-3 is identified as an open reading frame with a role that is uncertain. Sequencing was done on a sample of PBMCs. The receptor's source is a female donor in good health and CMV-seronegative. CDR3 loop: CARSEKTGALQPQHF. The CDR3 coding sequence is TGTGCCAGAAGCGAAAAGACAGGGGCCCTCCAGCCCCAGCATTTT.